Sequencing of this T cell receptor beta chain was carried out in a study of cytomegalovirus exposure and HLA in healthy donors. Notes on the study in general: Later on, an analysis tied 15,000 to 20,000 TCR beta sequences to HLA alleles at 0.05 false discovery rate. Most of the CMV-associated TCR beta chains (in a later analysis) appeared to be HLA-restricted.

Regarding this clone: Antigen unknown.

With 60 Vbeta and 13 Jbeta primers, the PCR was carried out. Sequencing was performed with immunoSEQ multiplex PCR; in TCRdb, only in-frame clones are kept and a portion is missing. The sample data list 55,000 to 85,000 clones. Unmatched junction bases numbered 4, after V lost 0 bases and J lost 2 bases. CDR1 KGHSH and CDR2 LQKENI come from the germline V gene. This CDR3 is built from 15 residues. The material sequenced was PBMCs. J is TRBJ2-7 and V is TRBV18; 7 bases agree with TRBD1. The sequence derives from a female donor in good health and CMV-seropositive. The CDR3 DNA sequence: TGTGCCAGCTCACCACCCGGGACAGTCGCCTACGAGCAGTACTTC. It codes for CASSPPGTVAYEQYF. Using reference TRBV18 and TRBJ2-7 for the parts outside the CDR3, the full variable domain is NAGVMQNPRHLVRRRGQEARLRCSPMKGHSHVYWYRQLPEEGLKFMVYLQKENIIDESGMPKERFSAEFPKEGPSILRIQQVVRGDSAAYFCASSPPGTVAYEQYFGPGTRLTVT.